The rows below give T cell receptor beta chains drawn from one sample of a study of CD8 T cells in Susac syndrome. TCRdb reprocessed the immunoSEQ multiplex PCR reads with MiXCR, giving one entry per CDR3 protein. The sample holds about 160,000 distinct CDR3 sequences; roughly 94% are singletons and the top ten take 0.08%. The sequenced sample was CD4+ T cells from PBMCs. Receptor source: a human donor in good health. Both conserved end residues are part of each CDR3. Each record gives: D gene, V gene, J gene, clone size, CDR3 protein, CDR3 DNA. The D gene is left open where the match is weak. Clone size, where shown, is once, few, many, or a class for clones that have expanded.

-	TRBV5-1	TRBJ2-5	-	CASSLTGWTEETQYF	TGCGCCAGCAGCTTGACAGGGTGGACCGAAGAGACCCAGTACTTC
TRBD2	TRBV12-5	TRBJ2-2	-	CASGSRASGRSGGELFF	TGTGCTAGTGGGTCCAGGGCTAGCGGGAGATCGGGCGGGGAGCTGTTTTTT
-	TRBV6-2/TRBV6-3	TRBJ1-1	-	CASSPDKVDTEAFF	TGTGCCAGCAGCCCCGACAAAGTGGACACTGAAGCTTTCTTT
-	TRBV14	TRBJ2-7	-	CASSQDLSPGYSYEQYF	TGTGCCAGCAGCCAAGATCTGTCGCCAGGGTATTCCTACGAGCAGTACTTC
-	TRBV2	TRBJ2-5	-	CASNPEGKETQYF	TGTGCCAGCAACCCCGAGGGTAAAGAGACCCAGTACTTC
-	TRBV3-1	TRBJ2-7	-	CASSQVNIGGKQYF	TGTGCCAGCAGCCAAGTCAATATAGGTGGTAAGCAGTACTTC
-	TRBV7-8	TRBJ2-7	-	CASSLEGFSYEQYF	TGTGCCAGCAGCTTAGAGGGATTCTCCTACGAGCAGTACTTC
-	TRBV28	TRBJ2-7	-	CASLSFGSYEQYF	TGTGCCAGCCTAAGTTTTGGCTCCTACGAGCAGTACTTC
-	TRBV2	TRBJ1-1	-	CASSMGQNTEAFF	TGTGCCAGCAGTATGGGACAGAACACTGAAGCTTTCTTT
TRBD2	TRBV14	TRBJ2-5	-	CASSQNAGVQETQYF	TGTGCCAGCAGCCAAAATGCGGGGGTCCAAGAGACCCAGTACTTC
TRBD1	TRBV28	TRBJ1-4	-	CASSPGTAYEKLFF	TGTGCCAGCAGTCCCGGGACAGCTTATGAAAAACTGTTTTTT
TRBD2	TRBV5-1	TRBJ2-2	-	CASSLGAGETGELFF	TGCGCCAGCAGCTTGGGAGCGGGGGAGACCGGGGAGCTGTTTTTT
-	TRBV20-1	TRBJ1-4	-	CSTTDLGEKLFF	TGCAGTACTACGGACCTGGGGGAAAAACTGTTTTTT
-	TRBV9	TRBJ1-5	once	CASSSQPDQPQHF	TGTGCCAGCAGCTCCCAGCCCGATCAGCCCCAGCATTTT
-	TRBV7-9	TRBJ2-6	-	CTSSTTVTVSGANVLTF	TGTACCAGCAGCACGACCGTGACAGTCTCTGGGGCCAACGTCCTGACTTTC
-	TRBV5-6	TRBJ2-7	once	CASSLYPPPYEQYF	TGTGCCAGCAGCTTGTACCCTCCCCCCTACGAGCAGTACTTC
-	TRBV13	TRBJ2-3	-	CASSLGGGASTDTQYF	TGTGCCAGCAGCTTAGGCGGCGGGGCTAGCACAGATACGCAGTATTTT
-	TRBV29-1	TRBJ1-1	-	CSVKGVNTEAFF	TGCAGCGTAAAGGGGGTGAACACTGAAGCTTTCTTT
-	TRBV20-1	TRBJ1-1	-	CSARDQATANTEAFF	TGCAGTGCTAGAGATCAGGCTACAGCGAACACTGAAGCTTTCTTT
-	TRBV20-1	TRBJ2-7	once	CSARGGGNTYEQYF	TGCAGTGCTAGAGGTGGCGGGAACACCTACGAGCAGTACTTC
-	TRBV4-3	TRBJ1-2	-	CASSQDPPVYGYTF	TGCGCCAGCAGCCAAGATCCTCCCGTTTATGGCTACACCTTC
-	TRBV29-1	TRBJ2-5	-	CSAGQNQETQYF	TGCAGCGCAGGACAGAACCAAGAGACCCAGTACTTC
TRBD1	TRBV6-2/TRBV6-3	TRBJ1-5	-	CASSGQGFWGSNQPQHF	TGTGCCAGCAGTGGACAGGGTTTTTGGGGGAGCAATCAGCCCCAGCATTTT
-	TRBV12-3/TRBV12-4	TRBJ2-2	-	CASSFWGTGELFF	TGTGCCAGCAGTTTCTGGGGCACCGGGGAGCTGTTTTTT
-	TRBV5-1	TRBJ1-2	once	CASSLENSAVTF	TGCGCCAGCAGCTTGGAGAACAGCGCCGTCACCTTC
TRBD1	TRBV5-1	TRBJ1-2	-	CASSWDRGLGYTF	TGCGCCAGCAGCTGGGACAGGGGGCTTGGCTACACCTTC
TRBD2	TRBV29-1	TRBJ2-3	-	CSAMLGLAGTDTQYF	TGCAGCGCCATGCTGGGCCTAGCGGGCACAGATACGCAGTATTTT
-	TRBV6-1	TRBJ2-3	-	CASSERDSTDTQYF	TGTGCCAGCAGTGAAAGGGACAGCACAGATACGCAGTATTTT
TRBD1	TRBV6-1	TRBJ1-1	-	CAGRQGSVTEAFF	TGTGCCGGAAGACAGGGTTCGGTCACTGAAGCTTTCTTT
-	TRBV4-1	TRBJ2-2	-	CASSQDGSGELFF	TGCGCCAGCAGCCAAGATGGGTCCGGGGAGCTGTTTTTT
-	TRBV27	TRBJ2-6	-	CASSPRSSGANVLTF	TGTGCCAGCAGCCCCAGGAGCTCTGGGGCCAACGTCCTGACTTTC
-	TRBV3-1	TRBJ1-5	-	CASSQDISNQPQHF	TGTGCCAGCAGCCAAGACATTAGCAATCAGCCCCAGCATTTT
TRBD1	TRBV7-2	TRBJ1-5	few	CASSLDRDQPQHF	TGTGCCAGCAGCTTGGACAGGGATCAGCCCCAGCATTTT
-	TRBV10-2	TRBJ2-5	-	CASSEPGLKAGATQYF	TGCGCCAGCAGTGAGCCGGGACTCAAGGCGGGGGCGACCCAGTACTTC
-	TRBV12-3/TRBV12-4	TRBJ1-5	-	CASSLVGGYSNQPQHF	TGTGCCAGCAGTTTAGTGGGGGGGTATAGCAATCAGCCCCAGCATTTT
TRBD2	TRBV7-3	TRBJ2-2	once	CASSLNSGTNTGELFF	TGTGCCAGCAGCCTGAATAGCGGGACAAACACCGGGGAGCTGTTTTTT
TRBD2	TRBV6-2/TRBV6-3	TRBJ2-3	-	CASSYTSANTDTQYF	TGTGCCAGCAGTTACACTAGCGCGAACACAGATACGCAGTATTTT
-	TRBV20-1	TRBJ2-6	-	CSAIRVSGANVLTF	TGCAGTGCTATCCGGGTTTCTGGGGCCAACGTCCTGACTTTC
-	TRBV20-1	TRBJ1-5	-	CSATSGRSLSNQPQHF	TGCAGTGCTACCTCCGGGAGATCTCTTAGCAATCAGCCCCAGCATTTT
TRBD1	TRBV20-1	TRBJ2-7	-	CSALGRRRDRGYEQYF	TGCAGTGCTCTGGGGCGGCGTCGGGACAGGGGGTACGAGCAGTACTTC
TRBD1	TRBV10-3	TRBJ1-2	-	CAIVPGQGLYGYTF	TGTGCCATCGTACCGGGACAGGGTCTTTATGGCTACACCTTC
-	TRBV29-1	TRBJ2-1	once	CSLLGGVEQFF	TGCAGCCTCCTCGGAGGGGTTGAGCAGTTCTTC
-	TRBV6-2/TRBV6-3	TRBJ2-7	-	CASSHGALYEQYF	TGTGCCAGCAGTCACGGGGCACTCTACGAGCAGTACTTC
-	TRBV20-1	TRBJ2-1	-	CSAPSRGAGEQFF	TGCAGTGCTCCCTCGAGGGGGGCCGGGGAGCAGTTCTTC
-	TRBV5-1	TRBJ2-3	-	CASSFGTPMRDTQYF	TGCGCCAGCAGCTTCGGGACACCTATGAGAGATACGCAGTATTTT
-	TRBV6-4	TRBJ2-3	-	CASSAQPSTDTQYF	TGTGCCAGCAGTGCCCAGCCGAGCACAGATACGCAGTATTTT
TRBD1	TRBV29-1	TRBJ2-1	-	CSVTTGGNEQFF	TGCAGCGTCACCACAGGGGGCAATGAGCAGTTCTTC